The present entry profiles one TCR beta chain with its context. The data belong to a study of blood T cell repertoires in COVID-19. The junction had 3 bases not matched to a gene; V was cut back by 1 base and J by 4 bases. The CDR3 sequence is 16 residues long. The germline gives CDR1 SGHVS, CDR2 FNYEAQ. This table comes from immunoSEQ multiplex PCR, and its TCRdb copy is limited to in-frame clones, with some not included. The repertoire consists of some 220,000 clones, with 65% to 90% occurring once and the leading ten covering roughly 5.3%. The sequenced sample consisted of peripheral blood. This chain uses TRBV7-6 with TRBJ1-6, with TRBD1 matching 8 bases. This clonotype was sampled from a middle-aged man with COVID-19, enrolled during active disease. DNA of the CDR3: TGTGCCAGCAGCTTAGACAGGGGGAATTATAATTCACCCCTCCACTTT. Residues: CASSLDRGNYNSPLHF.